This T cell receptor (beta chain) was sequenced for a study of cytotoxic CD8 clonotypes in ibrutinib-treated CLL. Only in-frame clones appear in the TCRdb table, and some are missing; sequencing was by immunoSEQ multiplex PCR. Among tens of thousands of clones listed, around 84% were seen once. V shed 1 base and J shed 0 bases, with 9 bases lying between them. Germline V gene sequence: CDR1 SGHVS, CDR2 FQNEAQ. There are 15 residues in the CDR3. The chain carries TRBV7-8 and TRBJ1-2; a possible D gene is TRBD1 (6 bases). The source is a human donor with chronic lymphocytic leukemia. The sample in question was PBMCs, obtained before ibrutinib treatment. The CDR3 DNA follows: TGTGCCAGCAGCTTAGGGACAGCATCTAACTATGGCTACACCTTC. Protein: CASSLGTASNYGYTF.